Listed here are 13 T cell receptor beta chains from one sample, sequenced in a study of T cells after yellow fever vaccination. One entry per CDR3 protein results from TCRdb running MiXCR on the 5' RACE reads. Here the sample spans 300,000 to 400,000 distinct CDR3 sequences, about 4% being singletons. The starting material was PBMCs, obtained 5 days after the yellow fever booster vaccination. These receptors all stem from a man in his late teens or twenties who received the YFV17D yellow fever vaccine.

V and J are TRBV24-1 and TRBJ2-1; a possible D gene is TRBD2 (6 bases). Germline V CDR1 and CDR2: KGHDR, SFDVKD. The CDR3 extends over 13 amino acids. Trimming took off 6 bases at V and 8 bases at J, with 13 bases between the two ends. This chain's CDR3 is CATSQPGGDEQFF. The CDR3 nucleotides read TGTGCCACCAGTCAACCCGGCGGGGATGAGCAGTTCTTC.

This clonotype was detected only a few times. The chain links TRBV27 to TRBJ2-6, with D unclear. Trimming removed 8 bases at V and 5 bases at J, with 7 bases between. This CDR3 comprises 12 residues. Germline values: CDR1 MNHEY, CDR2 SMNVEV (reference sequence). CDR3 nucleotide sequence: TGTGCCAGCGGTATCTGGGCCAACGTCCTGACTTTC. This encodes CASGIWANVLTF.

The V gene is TRBV7-3, the J gene TRBJ2-1; D is possibly TRBD2 (5 bases). Germline CDR1 reads SGHTA; CDR2 reads FQGTGA. CDR3 size: 15 residues. V shed 2 bases and J shed 8 bases, with 16 bases lying between them. CDR3: CASSLYGIEGYEQFF. The CDR3 nucleotides read TGTGCCAGCAGCTTATACGGGATAGAAGGATATGAGCAGTTCTTC.

CDR3 protein: CASSPGRGDGYTF. The CDR3 DNA reads TGTGCCAGCAGTCCTGGGCGGGGCGATGGCTACACCTTC. The chain uses TRBV6-5 and TRBJ1-2, with D tentatively TRBD1 (5 bases). The CDR3 is 13 residues long. The V end was cut by 5 bases, the J end by 6 bases, with 13 bases between. Germline CDR1 is MNHEY and CDR2 is SVGAGI.

The chain carries TRBV2 and TRBJ2-5, with D perhaps TRBD2 (5 bases). The CDR3 spans 15 residues. The germline gives CDR1 SNHLY, CDR2 FYNNEI. V dropped 3 bases and J dropped 2 bases, with 13 bases sitting between them. The CDR3 bases are TGTGCCAGCAGTGACAGTCCTTCGGGGCAAGAGACCCAGTACTTC. Translating gives CASSDSPSGQETQYF.

The chain combines TRBV12-3 or TRBV12-4 with TRBJ2-5; no reliable D call. The CDR3 consists of 14 residues. The V end lost 3 bases, the J end lost 4 bases, and 12 bases lay between the germline ends. The CDR3 sequence is CASSFSPSVETQYF. Here the CDR3 DNA reads TGTGCCAGCAGTTTCAGTCCTTCTGTAGAGACCCAGTACTTC.

Ten or more counts support this clonotype. The chain links TRBV20-1 to TRBJ2-3; D is possibly TRBD1 (6 bases). This CDR3 is 14 amino acids long. The germline V and J ends were trimmed by 5 bases and 2 bases, with 14 bases remaining between them. Germline CDR1 reads DFQATT; CDR2 reads SNEGSKA (reference sequence). CDR3 coding DNA: TGCAGTGCTTCGGACAGAGATTTCACAGATACGCAGTATTTT. This gives the protein CSASDRDFTDTQYF.

This clonotype was counted many times. V is TRBV30 and J is TRBJ2-7; TRBD1 agrees at 7 bases. V lost 3 bases to trimming and J lost 0 bases; unmatched junction nucleotides: 5. The germline gives CDR1 GTSNPN, CDR2 SVGIG (reference sequence). This CDR3 has 14 amino acids. As DNA, the CDR3 is TGTGCCTGGAGGGGACAGTGGAGCTCCTACGAGCAGTACTTC. It yields the protein CAWRGQWSSYEQYF.

J is TRBJ2-5 and V is TRBV29-1; D perhaps matches TRBD2 (7 bases). The CDR3 has 18 residues. V was cut by 3 bases and J by 1 base, with 24 bases left in between. Germline V gene sequence: CDR1 SQVTM, CDR2 ANQGSEA. This CDR3 reads CSVDRFLSGGPLQETQYF. Written as DNA, the CDR3 is TGCAGCGTTGATCGTTTTCTCTCGGGGGGCCCACTCCAAGAGACCCAGTACTTC.

The table lists this clonotype with a few counts. The CDR3 spells CATASGLAGAHPSTDTQYF. The CDR3 bases are TGTGCCACCGCCTCGGGCCTAGCGGGGGCCCACCCTAGCACAGATACGCAGTATTTT. V and J are TRBV15 and TRBJ2-3, with TRBD2 matching 10 bases. With V trimmed by 8 bases and J by 0 bases, 17 bases remained unmatched. Germline loops: CDR1 LNHNV, CDR2 YYDKDF (reference sequence). The CDR3 runs to 19 residues.

There are many counts of this clonotype. The chain has TRBV20-1 and TRBJ2-2; the D gene is possibly TRBD2 (6 bases). This CDR3 region has 19 residues. Trimming took 2 bases from V and 1 from J, leaving 23 bases between them. CDR1 is DFQATT, CDR2 SNEGSKA, per germline (reference sequence). DNA of the CDR3: TGCAGTGCTAGACCTGGTTGGGGGGTCTCATGGGGGAACACCGGGGAGCTGTTTTTT. Translating gives CSARPGWGVSWGNTGELFF.

Ten or more counts support this clonotype. V is TRBV7-9 and J is TRBJ1-4, with D possibly being TRBD1 (6 bases). This CDR3 is 14 amino acids long. Germline CDR1 reads SEHNR; CDR2 reads FQNEAQ (reference sequence). Deletions cut 3 bases from V and 3 bases from J, with 8 bases between. CDR3 in amino acids: CASSFRQANEKLFF. The DNA of the CDR3 is TGTGCCAGCAGCTTCCGACAGGCTAATGAAAAACTGTTTTTT.

The rearrangement links TRBV20-1 to TRBJ1-4, with a tentative D call TRBD1 (6 bases). Trimming stripped 6 bases from V and 8 bases from J, with 16 bases between. The CDR3 has 13 residues. Germline-derived CDR1 and CDR2 are DFQATT and SNEGSKA (reference sequence). The CDR3 DNA sequence: TGCAGTGCGACCGGGGGGCGTAGGGAAAAACTGTTTTTT. Its protein product is CSATGGRREKLFF.